A single sample gave rise to the 29 T cell receptor beta chains below, sequenced in a study of CD8 T cells in Susac syndrome. Random hexamers were used to reverse transcribe the RNA input (roughly 0.5 to 1 ug). TCRdb reprocessed the immunoSEQ multiplex PCR reads with MiXCR, giving one entry per CDR3 protein. The repertoire has 150,000 to 200,000 distinct CDR3 sequences, almost 96% of them found once; the top ten carry approximately 0.09%. Specimen: CD4+ T cells from PBMCs. These receptors all stem from a human donor with multiple sclerosis.

The chain is built from TRBV12-3 or TRBV12-4 and TRBJ1-2; maybe TRBD1 (5 bases). The V end was cut by 6 bases, the J end by 2 bases, with 13 bases between. CDR3 length: 14 residues. The CDR3, as DNA: TGTGCCAGCAGCATCGACGGGACCAACTATGGCTACACCTTC. Its protein product is CASSIDGTNYGYTF.

The chain couples TRBV2 to TRBJ1-5; 7 nucleotides match TRBD1. Germline V gene sequence: CDR1 SNHLY, CDR2 FYNNEI. The CDR3 has 14 amino acids. V lost 5 bases, J lost 4 bases, and 5 bases stayed unmatched. The CDR3 is CASSSGQRNQPQHF. The DNA for the CDR3 is TGTGCCAGCAGTTCGGGACAGCGGAATCAGCCCCAGCATTTT.

V and J are TRBV30 and TRBJ1-6; the D gene is possibly TRBD1 (6 bases). The V end was cut by 8 bases, the J end by 10 bases, with 18 bases between. CDR3 length: 13 residues. Per germline, CDR1 GTSNPN and CDR2 SVGIG (reference sequence). This CDR3 reads CARDQGQGSPLHF. The DNA of the CDR3 is TGTGCCCGAGACCAGGGGCAGGGGTCACCCCTCCACTTT. The whole variable domain, filled in from reference TRBV30 and TRBJ1-6, reads SQTIHQWPATLVQPVGSPLSLECTVEGTSNPNLYWYRQAAGRGLQLLFYSVGIGQISSEVPQNLSASRPQDRQFILSSKKLLLSDSGFYLCARDQGQGSPLHFGNGTRLTVT.

DNA for the CDR3: TGCGCCAGCAGGCCGGACGGGAGCTCCTACAATGAGCAGTTCTTC. Its protein product is CASRPDGSSYNEQFF. The chain joins TRBV10-2 to TRBJ2-1, with D perhaps TRBD2 (6 bases). V lost 6 bases to trimming and J lost 0 bases, with 12 bases between them. CDR3 length: 15 residues. Germline values: CDR1 WSHSY, CDR2 SAAADI.

This chain connects TRBV12-3 or TRBV12-4 to TRBJ1-2, with unresolved D. Trimming stripped 2 bases from V and 9 bases from J, with 16 bases between. The CDR3 sequence is 14 residues long. The CDR3 nucleotides are TGTGCCAGCAGTTTAATGGCGGGCGGGCAAAGCTACACCTTC. Residues: CASSLMAGGQSYTF.

V gene TRBV12-3 or TRBV12-4 combines with J gene TRBJ1-5; D may be TRBD1 (6 bases). The CDR3 consists of 14 residues. Trimming cost V 4 bases and J 9 bases, with 16 bases left between them. The CDR3 nucleotides read TGTGCCAGCAGTTCCGGACAGCCCCTAGGGCCCCAGCATTTT. This encodes CASSSGQPLGPQHF.

Of note for this clonotype: Germline and junction disagree at one end, which may indicate a read error. V gene TRBV7-7 combines with J gene TRBJ2-1, with D uncertain. Germline-derived CDR1 and CDR2 are SSHAT and FNYEAQ (reference sequence). The CDR3 is 15 residues long. The CDR3 nucleotides read TGTGCTAGCAGCTTGGACGTGGGCTCCTACAATGAGCAGTTCTTC. Its protein is CASSLDVGSYNEQFF.

The V gene is TRBV12-3 or TRBV12-4, the J gene TRBJ1-5; 9 bases match TRBD1. This CDR3 contains 16 residues. Unmatched junction bases numbered 11, after V lost 5 bases and J lost 6 bases. The CDR3 nucleotides are TGTGCCAGCAGTACCCCCGGCCGGGACAGGGCTCAGCCCCAGCATTTT. It specifies CASSTPGRDRAQPQHF.

The rearrangement links TRBV19 to TRBJ1-2; TRBD1 matches at 7 bases. Germline assignment: CDR1 LNHDA and CDR2 SQIVND (reference sequence). This CDR3 has 13 residues. J gave up 7 bases and V 6 bases, and 8 bases lay outside the gene matches. The DNA for the CDR3 is TGTGCCAGTAGATCTGAGGGGGCGCTTGGCTACACCTTC. Translation gives CASRSEGALGYTF. The full variable domain, its missing parts supplied by reference TRBV19 and TRBJ1-2, is DGGITQSPKYLFRKEGQNVTLSCEQNLNHDAMYWYRQDPGQGLRLIYYSQIVNDFQKGDIAEGYSVSREKKESFPLTVTSAQKNPTAFYLCASRSEGALGYTFGSGTRLTVV.

This clonotype was found once. CDR3: CSAQNPGTAGETQYF. DNA of the CDR3: TGCAGTGCCCAGAACCCCGGGACCGCTGGTGAGACCCAGTACTTC. V is TRBV20-1 and J is TRBJ2-5, with D perhaps matching TRBD1 or TRBD2 (5 bases each). Trimming shortened V by 6 bases and J by 5 bases, and 22 bases separated the two germline ends. Germline values: CDR1 DFQATT, CDR2 SNEGSKA (reference sequence). This CDR3 spans 15 amino acids.

J is TRBJ1-2 and V is TRBV23-1; 9 nucleotides line up with TRBD1. TRBV23-1 counts as an open reading frame of uncertain function. The CDR3 extends over 15 amino acids. The V gene end was trimmed by 5 bases and the J gene end by 6 bases; junction bases not matched to a gene: 10. The CDR3 DNA follows: TGCGCCAGCAGTTGGACGAGGGACAGGGCCCATGGCTACACCTTC. Its protein product is CASSWTRDRAHGYTF.

The chain couples TRBV11-2 to TRBJ2-5; D is ambiguous. The CDR3 extends over 13 amino acids. From germline, CDR1 is SGHAT and CDR2 FQNNGV. The V end was cut by 0 bases, the J end by 7 bases, with 9 bases between. This CDR3 reads CASSLDNSRTQYF. As DNA, the CDR3 is TGTGCCAGCAGCTTAGATAACTCGAGGACCCAGTACTTC.

DNA for the CDR3: TGCGCCAGCAGCTTGAGGGGAATGGGCACAGATACGCAGTATTTT. Translated: CASSLRGMGTDTQYF. This chain links TRBV5-1 with TRBJ2-3, with D perhaps matching TRBD1 (5 bases). The V and J ends lost 1 base and 1 base respectively, with 10 bases between them. CDR1 and CDR2 from the germline V gene are SGHRS and YFSETQ. CDR3 length: 15 residues. Drawing the rest from reference TRBV5-1 and TRBJ2-3, the complete variable domain is KAGVTQTPRYLIKTRGQQVTLSCSPISGHRSVSWYQQTPGQGLQFLFEYFSETQRNKGNFPGRFSGRQFSNSRSEMNVSTLELGDSALYLCASSLRGMGTDTQYFGPGTRLTVL.

In its sample, this clonotype was seen once. The chain has TRBV29-1 and TRBJ2-5; D is perhaps TRBD2 (6 bases). V was shortened by 7 bases and J by 2 bases, with 14 bases between the two germline ends. The CDR3 runs 13 residues. Germline V gives CDR1 SQVTM, CDR2 ANQGSEA. Here the CDR3 DNA reads TGCAGCGGGGGCCTGGAGGGTCAAGAGACCCAGTACTTC. Translated, it gives CSGGLEGQETQYF.

The chain is built from TRBV27 and TRBJ1-1; 7 nucleotides agree with TRBD1. CDR1 is MNHEY, CDR2 SMNVEV, per germline (reference sequence). The CDR3 is 16 amino acids. The ends lost 7 bases at V and 5 bases at J; junction bases unmatched: 16. The CDR3 spells CASTYRGPRALTEAFF. CDR3 sequence (DNA): TGTGCCAGCACCTACAGGGGCCCGCGGGCCCTTACTGAAGCTTTCTTT.

The CDR3 sequence is CASSLLRSGNTEAFF. CDR3 in DNA: TGCGCCAGCAGTCTTCTCCGTTCCGGGAACACTGAAGCTTTCTTT. The chain combines TRBV23-1 with TRBJ1-1; D gene uncertain. TRBV23-1 falls under the ORF class, with uncertain function. Trimming pared 4 bases from V and 1 base from J, leaving 13 bases between. CDR3 size: 15 residues.

The gene calls are TRBV25-1 and TRBJ1-2; weak D call: TRBD1 (6 bases). V shed 2 bases and J shed 1 base, with 14 bases lying between them. The CDR3 loop spans 16 amino acids. Germline V gene lookup returns CDR1 MGHDK and CDR2 SYGVNS. The CDR3 is CASSERGAEGNYGYTF. CDR3 nucleotide sequence: TGTGCCAGCAGTGAAAGGGGGGCCGAGGGTAACTATGGCTACACCTTC.

The genes are TRBV20-1 and TRBJ2-1; 12 bases line up with TRBD2. With 5 bases clipped from V and 4 bases from J, the junction kept 6 bases outside the gene matches. Germline V CDR1 and CDR2: DFQATT, SNEGSKA (reference sequence). The CDR3 loop spans 15 amino acids. This CDR3 reads CSAGGTSGGYNEQFF. The CDR3 nucleotides are TGCAGTGCTGGTGGCACTAGCGGGGGGTACAATGAGCAGTTCTTC.

The chain carries TRBV13 and TRBJ1-2; TRBD1 matches 7 bases. Germline CDR1 and CDR2: PRHDT and FYEKMQ (reference sequence). Trimming cost V 5 bases and J 6 bases; bases outside gene matches: 3. CDR3 size: 12 residues. The CDR3 sequence: CASSGTGDGYTF. CDR3 DNA: TGTGCCAGCAGCGGAACAGGGGATGGCTACACCTTC.

This clonotype was seen only once. One end of the junction varies from germline; a read error may be responsible. This rearrangement joins TRBV12-3 or TRBV12-4 to TRBJ1-2; D is ambiguous. The CDR3 sequence is 11 residues long. CDR3 DNA: TGTGCCAGCAGTTCGGGCCCGTGGCCCTTGTTC. As protein: CASSSGPWPLF.

The chain combines TRBV4-3 with TRBJ1-6; no definite D call. V was pared by 1 base and J by 9 bases, with 16 bases between. The germline V gene encodes CDR1 LGHNA and CDR2 YSLEER. The CDR3 has 16 residues. The CDR3 DNA sequence: TGCGCCAGCAGCCAAGTCGCCGGGCCGGGCGGTTCACCCCTCCACTTT. Translating gives CASSQVAGPGGSPLHF.

This chain joins TRBV24-1 and TRBJ1-1; D call uncertain. The CDR3 consists of 12 residues. Germline CDR1 KGHDR, CDR2 SFDVKD. V gave up 4 bases and J gave up 1 base, with 3 bases separating them. CDR3 DNA sequence: TGTGCCACCAGTGACCGGAACACTGAAGCTTTCTTT. Translating gives CATSDRNTEAFF.

This chain joins TRBV27 and TRBJ1-6, with 8 bases identical to TRBD1. Unmatched junction bases numbered 7, after V lost 4 bases and J lost 8 bases. The CDR3 loop spans 15 amino acids. Germline V gives CDR1 MNHEY, CDR2 SMNVEV (reference sequence). For the CDR3, the DNA is TGTGCCAGCAGTTCCTGGACAGGGACCCATTCACCCCTCCACTTT. Translating it yields CASSSWTGTHSPLHF.

The V call is TRBV4-3, the J call TRBJ2-3, with D perhaps TRBD1 (5 bases). Germline V gives CDR1 LGHNA, CDR2 YSLEER. CDR3 length: 15 amino acids. V lost 0 bases and J 2 bases, leaving 9 bases between the germline ends. This chain's CDR3 is CASSQDARVTDTQYF. CDR3 in DNA: TGCGCCAGCAGCCAAGATGCCAGGGTCACAGATACGCAGTATTTT.

This chain links TRBV5-1 with TRBJ2-1; TRBD1 matches 9 bases. The CDR3 has 15 amino acids. V shed 7 bases and J 4 bases; nucleotides not matched to a gene: 9. Germline CDR1 SGHRS, CDR2 YFSETQ. The CDR3 region is CASETSGQGYNEQFF. The CDR3 DNA reads as TGCGCCAGCGAAACGTCGGGACAGGGTTACAATGAGCAGTTCTTC. The variable domain in full, with the rest retrieved from reference TRBV5-1 and TRBJ2-1, is KAGVTQTPRYLIKTRGQQVTLSCSPISGHRSVSWYQQTPGQGLQFLFEYFSETQRNKGNFPGRFSGRQFSNSRSEMNVSTLELGDSALYLCASETSGQGYNEQFFGPGTRLTVL.

The V and J genes are TRBV27 and TRBJ1-5; the D gene is possibly TRBD1 (5 bases). CDR1 MNHEY and CDR2 SMNVEV come from the germline V gene (reference sequence). V was clipped by 8 bases and J by 1 base, with 15 bases between them. The CDR3 loop spans 15 amino acids. Written as DNA, the CDR3 is TGTGCCAGCCGCGACTGGGGGGAAAGCAATCAGCCCCAGCATTTT. It translates to CASRDWGESNQPQHF.

DNA of the CDR3: TGTGCCAGCCGAGGAATGGAGGAGACCCAGTACTTC. Its translation is CASRGMEETQYF. V and J are TRBV5-4 and TRBJ2-5; the D is unclear. Per the germline V gene, CDR1 is SGHNT and CDR2 is YYREEE (reference sequence). The CDR3 has 12 residues. V was pared by 7 bases and J by 5 bases, with 12 bases between.

This sequence joins TRBV30 and TRBJ2-5; possibly TRBD2 for D (6 bases). This CDR3 region has 12 residues. CDR1 GTSNPN and CDR2 SVGIG come from the germline V gene (reference sequence). Trimming took off 0 bases at V and 5 bases at J, with 7 bases between the two ends. CDR3 nucleotide sequence: TGTGCCTGGAGTGTGAGCGGGGAGACCCAGTACTTC. Protein sequence: CAWSVSGETQYF. The full variable domain, its missing parts supplied by reference TRBV30 and TRBJ2-5, is SQTIHQWPATLVQPVGSPLSLECTVEGTSNPNLYWYRQAAGRGLQLLFYSVGIGQISSEVPQNLSASRPQDRQFILSSKKLLLSDSGFYLCAWSVSGETQYFGPGTRLLVL.

This clonotype appeared a single time. The V and J genes are TRBV25-1 and TRBJ2-7; a weak D match, TRBD2 (5 bases). V was cut by 6 bases and J by 6 bases, with 18 bases left in between. CDR1 is MGHDK and CDR2 is SYGVNS in the germline V gene. The length of the CDR3 is 14 residues. The DNA of the CDR3 is TGTGCCAGCAGGGGTTCCGGGGTCAGCGGCGAGCAGTACTTC. Amino acid sequence: CASRGSGVSGEQYF.